The next 20 T cell receptor beta chains were all read from a single sample in a study of blood T cells in healthy people across ages. The second PCR ran roughly 6 to 11 cycles with a sample-barcoded 5' primer and J-beta primers. TCRdb re-analysed the 5' RACE reads in MiXCR, keeping a single row per CDR3 protein. The sample yields 450,000 to 600,000 distinct CDR3 sequences, about a quarter seen once. These same records also appear under a second study, on T cells of mothers and their children.

Sequenced material: blood. All receptors come from a boy younger than 10 in good health.

This clonotype was recorded a few times. The genes are TRBV4-1 and TRBJ1-4; TRBD1 is a possible D gene (5 bases). The V end was cut by 4 bases, the J end by 3 bases, with 15 bases between. Germline loops: CDR1 MGHRA, CDR2 YSYEKL. This CDR3 region has 16 residues. CDR3 region: CASSRLMGGPNEKLFF. As DNA, the CDR3 is TGCGCCAGCAGCCGTTTGATGGGGGGTCCTAATGAAAAACTGTTTTTT.

Notes on this clonotype: The germline gene is not matched at one end of the junction; a read error may be the cause. The chain combines TRBV9 with TRBJ2-7; 9 bases line up with TRBD2. The CDR3 has 14 amino acids. CDR1 and CDR2 from the germline V gene are SGDLS and YYNGEE. CDR3 sequence reads: CAGSVAGGPYEQYF. CDR3 DNA sequence: TGTGCCGGCAGCGTGGCGGGAGGGCCGTACGAGCAGTACTTC.

The chain employs TRBV15 and TRBJ2-6; 10 bases fit TRBD1. V lost 8 bases to trimming and J lost 4 bases; unmatched junction nucleotides: 8. In germline, CDR1 is LNHNV, CDR2 YYDKDF (reference sequence). The CDR3 loop spans 16 amino acids. CDR3 sequence reads: CATDDRGLSGANVLTF. The CDR3 bases are TGTGCCACCGATGACAGGGGGCTTAGCGGGGCCAACGTCCTGACTTTC.

This clonotype has more than one count but fewer than ten. This chain uses TRBV12-3 or TRBV12-4 with TRBJ2-3; 7 nucleotides agree with TRBD2. The CDR3 is 15 residues long. V trimming: 3 bases; J trimming: 2 bases; junction bases outside the gene matches: 5. The DNA for the CDR3 is TGTGCCAGCAGTTTTACGGGAGGCTCCACAGATACGCAGTATTTT. Translated, it gives CASSFTGGSTDTQYF.

This chain connects TRBV20-1 to TRBJ2-1, with 9 bases lining up with TRBD1. With 5 bases clipped from V and 8 bases from J, the junction kept 10 bases outside the gene matches. Per germline, CDR1 DFQATT and CDR2 SNEGSKA (reference sequence). The CDR3 sequence is 14 residues long. The DNA for the CDR3 is TGCAGTGCTGATACCGGGACAGGGACGGATGAGCAGTTCTTC. Encoded protein: CSADTGTGTDEQFF.

The chain couples TRBV2 to TRBJ2-1, with 12 bases that match TRBD2. The CDR3 length is 15 residues. J lost 8 bases, V lost 5 bases, and 7 bases had no gene match. Germline CDR1 reads SNHLY; CDR2 reads FYNNEI. The CDR3 is CASSSGTSGSHEQFF. CDR3 coding DNA: TGTGCCAGCAGTTCCGGGACTAGCGGGTCTCATGAGCAGTTCTTC.

Comments on this clonotype: At one boundary the junction diverges from the germline segment, which might be a read error. The chain joins TRBV5-1 to TRBJ2-3, with D unclear. The CDR3 contains 14 residues. Germline V gene sequence: CDR1 SGHRS, CDR2 YFSETQ. CDR3 sequence (DNA): TGCGCCAGCAGCTCCCGGGTACGCACAGACACGCAGTATTTT. Its protein product is CASSSRVRTDTQYF.

This clonotype has only a few counts. The CDR3 spells CASSQGPLGTGYNEQFF. The CDR3 DNA is TGCGCCAGCAGCCAAGGACCCCTCGGGACAGGGTACAATGAGCAGTTCTTC. J is TRBJ2-1 and V is TRBV4-1; 9 bases are a match to TRBD1. The CDR3 is made up of 17 amino acids. Trimming at V came to 1 base and at J to 4 bases, leaving 8 bases not matched to a gene. Germline loops: CDR1 MGHRA, CDR2 YSYEKL.

This clonotype was recorded only once. The V and J genes are TRBV7-2 and TRBJ2-7, with 8 bases that match TRBD2. There are 16 residues in the CDR3. Unmatched junction bases numbered 15, after V lost 5 bases and J lost 6 bases. The germline gives CDR1 SGHTA, CDR2 FQGNSA. The CDR3 spells CASSAQGAGDLLEQYF. The CDR3 DNA is TGTGCCAGCAGCGCCCAAGGAGCGGGGGATCTGCTCGAGCAGTACTTC. The whole variable domain, filled in from reference TRBV7-2 and TRBJ2-7, reads GAGVSQSPSNKVTEKGKDVELRCDPISGHTALYWYRQSLGQGLEFLIYFQGNSAPDKSGLPSDRFSAERTGGSVSTLTIQRTQQEDSAVYLCASSAQGAGDLLEQYFGPGTRLTVT.

The chain is built from TRBV27 and TRBJ1-1; D remains ambiguous. V was cut by 6 bases and J by 0 bases, with 14 bases left in between. This CDR3 spans 15 amino acids. Germline CDR1 and CDR2: MNHEY and SMNVEV (reference sequence). The CDR3 region has the DNA TGTGCCAGCAGCCCTAACCGCCCTATGAACACTGAAGCTTTCTTT. This gives the protein CASSPNRPMNTEAFF.

Written as DNA, the CDR3 is TGTGCCAGCAGCTTAAGCGCGGACGTGACCCAGTACTTC. This codes for CASSLSADVTQYF. The chain couples TRBV7-2 to TRBJ2-5; D uncertain. Between the trimmed V and J ends, which lost 2 bases and 7 bases, there was a span of 11 bases. CDR1 is SGHTA and CDR2 is FQGNSA in the germline V gene. The CDR3 sequence is 13 residues long.

The J gene is TRBJ2-6, the V gene TRBV12-3 or TRBV12-4, with 11 bases aligning to TRBD1. Near its end, the DNA agrees better with TRBJ2-4, so the J call may be wrong. This CDR3 contains 14 residues. The CDR3: CASSRTGGANIQYF. CDR3 in DNA: TGTGCCAGCAGTCGGACAGGGGGCGCGAACATTCAGTACTTC.

This clonotype was detected a few times. The CDR3 DNA reads TGCAGTGCTAGCCAGAACACTGAAGCTTTCTTT. This encodes CSASQNTEAFF. The V and J genes are TRBV20-1 and TRBJ1-1; D not resolved. Between the trimmed V and J ends, which lost 3 bases and 1 base, there was a span of 3 bases. The CDR3 sequence is 11 residues long. Looked up from germline, CDR1 is DFQATT and CDR2 is SNEGSKA (reference sequence).

The chain recombines TRBV20-1 with TRBJ2-7; D not certain. Deletions cut 3 bases from V and 9 bases from J, with 21 bases between. This CDR3 spans 14 amino acids. Germline V gene sequence: CDR1 DFQATT, CDR2 SNEGSKA (reference sequence). CDR3 sequence (DNA): TGCAGTGCTAGCCACATGGGCCAAGATCTGGGGCAGTACTTC. As protein: CSASHMGQDLGQYF.

This clonotype appeared many times. The rearrangement joins TRBV12-3 or TRBV12-4 to TRBJ1-4, with a possible D match to TRBD1 (5 bases). The CDR3 contains 14 residues. V was shortened by 6 bases and J by 2 bases, with 10 bases between the two germline ends. Here the CDR3 reads CASSPGVTNEKLFF. In DNA, the CDR3 is TGTGCCAGCAGCCCGGGGGTGACTAATGAAAAACTGTTTTTT.

The rearrangement joins TRBV3-1 to TRBJ2-7, with D tentatively TRBD1 or TRBD2 (5 bases each). CDR1 and CDR2 from the germline V gene are LGHDT and YNNKEL (reference sequence). V lost 0 bases to trimming and J lost 5 bases, with 8 bases between them. This CDR3 spans 13 amino acids. CDR3 sequence: CASSQDTGHEQYF. In nucleotides, the CDR3 is TGTGCCAGCAGCCAAGATACGGGACACGAGCAGTACTTC.

The genes are TRBV9 and TRBJ2-3, with TRBD1 matching over 7 bases. Per the germline V gene, CDR1 is SGDLS and CDR2 is YYNGEE. The CDR3 has 14 amino acids. The trim removed 6 bases at V and 2 bases at J, leaving 6 bases unmatched. CDR3 in amino acids: CASNRDRDTDTQYF. CDR3 in DNA: TGTGCCAGCAATCGGGACAGAGACACAGATACGCAGTATTTT.

This clonotype was seen more than once but under ten times. V usage is TRBV11-2 and J usage is TRBJ2-7; weak D call: TRBD1 (6 bases). The V gene lost 2 bases and the J gene lost 9 bases, with 14 bases spanning the gap. CDR1 and CDR2 (germline): SGHAT, FQNNGV. This CDR3 has 13 residues. The CDR3 DNA reads as TGTGCCAGCAGCTTAAACGGACAGCAGGGGCAGTACTTC. This codes for CASSLNGQQGQYF.

The chain has TRBV7-9 and TRBJ1-2; 8 nucleotides match TRBD1. V lost 5 bases, J lost 1 base, and 9 bases stayed unmatched. Germline V lookup: CDR1 SEHNR, CDR2 FQNEAQ (reference sequence). CDR3 length: 16 residues. The CDR3 loop is CASSATLTGDNYGYTF. CDR3 in DNA: TGTGCCAGCAGCGCGACCCTGACAGGGGATAACTATGGCTACACCTTC.

The chain has TRBV6-2 or TRBV6-3 and TRBJ2-5, with 14 bases fitting TRBD2. The CDR3 contains 16 residues. With 2 bases clipped from V and 4 bases from J, the junction kept 3 bases outside the gene matches. The germline V gene has CDR1 MNHEY and CDR2 SVGEGT. Here the CDR3 DNA reads TGTGCCAGCAGTTACCCAGGGACTAGCGGGGGAGAGACCCAGTACTTC. Its translation: CASSYPGTSGGETQYF.